The 8 T cell receptor beta chains in this list originate from one sample, sequenced in a study of T cells in Graves' hyperthyroidism and ophthalmopathy. TCR beta CDR3 regions were amplified from RNA. The HTBI primer set served for first-round RT-PCR of the TCR CDR3. TCRdb itself ran the multiplex PCR reads through MiXCR, one entry per CDR3 protein. The sample yields around 420,000 distinct CDR3 sequences, about an eighth seen once. Sequenced input: blood. These receptors came from a woman in her late teens or twenties with Graves' hyperthyroidism.

This clonotype appeared many times. The chain links TRBV10-3 to TRBJ2-1; 9 bases map to TRBD2. The CDR3 totals 19 residues. The J segment lost 1 base and the V segment lost 4 bases, leaving 14 bases of the junction unmatched. Germline V lookup: CDR1 ENHRY, CDR2 SYGVKD. CDR3 nucleotides: TGTGCCATCAGTGTTCTTTGGGTAGCGGGAGAGAGGTCCTACAATGAGCAGTTCTTC. Protein: CAISVLWVAGERSYNEQFF.

In its sample, this clonotype was seen many times. A much larger clone is a single base away; this may be a read error. The CDR3 loop reads CASSGGGLAGADEQYF. The DNA for the CDR3 is TGTGCCAGCAGTGGAGGCGGACTAGCGGGAGCAGACGAGCAGTACTTC. The rearrangement uses TRBV2 and TRBJ2-7; 13 bases are shared with TRBD2. This CDR3 has 16 amino acids. Germline V gene sequence: CDR1 SNHLY, CDR2 FYNNEI. Germline trimming cut 4 bases from V and 5 bases from J; bases unmatched to any gene: 8.

V usage is TRBV10-3 and J usage is TRBJ2-1; TRBD2 agrees at 9 bases. The germline V gene has CDR1 ENHRY and CDR2 SYGVKD. The V segment lost 3 bases and the J segment 5 bases; nucleotides outside the gene matches: 2. The CDR3 spans 14 residues. CDR3 amino acids: CAISDLAGNNEQFF. For the CDR3, the DNA is TGTGCCATCAGTGACCTAGCGGGGAACAATGAGCAGTTCTTC.

V gene TRBV2 combines with J gene TRBJ1-2; 8 positions match TRBD1. The trim removed 6 bases at V and 8 bases at J, leaving 11 bases unmatched. There are 14 residues in the CDR3. The germline V gene has CDR1 SNHLY and CDR2 FYNNEI. CDR3 loop: CASSQTGTGGGYTF. For the CDR3, the DNA is TGTGCCAGCAGCCAAACCGGGACAGGCGGCGGCTACACCTTC.

This sequence joins TRBV6-1 and TRBJ2-1, with TRBD2 matching 14 bases. CDR3 length: 15 amino acids. The V gene's germline CDR1 is MNHNS and CDR2 SASEGT. Unmatched junction bases numbered 3, after V lost 6 bases and J lost 5 bases. DNA for the CDR3: TGTGCCAGCAGCCGGGGACTAGCGGGGGACAATGAGCAGTTCTTC. Residues: CASSRGLAGDNEQFF.

This clonotype was counted ten times or more. The chain links TRBV29-1 to TRBJ2-5; 7 bases line up with TRBD1. Germline values: CDR1 SQVTM, CDR2 ANQGSEA. V was pared by 5 bases and J by 4 bases, with 4 bases of the junction left unmatched. CDR3 size: 12 residues. The CDR3 region is CSVQGVRETQYF. The CDR3 DNA reads as TGCAGCGTTCAGGGGGTGAGAGAGACCCAGTACTTC.

A note on this clonotype: This may stem from a read error, because a much larger clone lies one nucleotide away. The chain combines TRBV12-3 or TRBV12-4 with TRBJ1-6; D call uncertain. The CDR3 consists of 13 residues. Trimming pared 6 bases from V and 5 bases from J, leaving 8 bases between. CDR3 sequence reads: CASSGRDNSPLHF. The CDR3 nucleotides are TGTGCCAGCAGCGGACGGGATAATTCACCCCTCCACTTT.

This clonotype was seen ten or more times. The chain employs TRBV20-1 and TRBJ2-7, with D perhaps matching TRBD1 (5 bases). V was shortened by 3 bases and J by 3 bases, with 15 bases between the two germline ends. This CDR3 region has 14 residues. CDR1 and CDR2 from the germline V gene are DFQATT and SNEGSKA (reference sequence). The CDR3 spells CSASPRVTGYEQYF. In DNA form, the CDR3 reads TGCAGTGCTAGTCCCAGGGTCACTGGCTACGAGCAGTACTTC.